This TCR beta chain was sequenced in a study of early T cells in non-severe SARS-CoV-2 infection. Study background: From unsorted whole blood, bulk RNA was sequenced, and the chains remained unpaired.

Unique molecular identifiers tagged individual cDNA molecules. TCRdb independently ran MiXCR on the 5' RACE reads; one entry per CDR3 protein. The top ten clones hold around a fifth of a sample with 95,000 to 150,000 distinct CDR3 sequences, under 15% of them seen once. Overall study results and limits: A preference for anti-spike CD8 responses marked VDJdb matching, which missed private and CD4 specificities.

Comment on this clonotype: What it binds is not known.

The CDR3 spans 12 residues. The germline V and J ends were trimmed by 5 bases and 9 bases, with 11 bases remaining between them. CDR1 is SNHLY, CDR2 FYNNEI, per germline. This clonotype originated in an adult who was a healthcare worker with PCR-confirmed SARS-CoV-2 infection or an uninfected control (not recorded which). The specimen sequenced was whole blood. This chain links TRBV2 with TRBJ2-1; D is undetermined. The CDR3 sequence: CASSTLDAEQFF. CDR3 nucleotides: TGTGCCAGCAGTACCCTAGATGCTGAGCAGTTCTTC.